This TCR beta chain originates from a study of metastatic and nonmetastatic thyroid tumors. Per the germline V gene, CDR1 is DFQATT and CDR2 is SNEGSKA (reference sequence). CDR3 length: 13 residues. Trimming took 1 base from V and 6 from J; bases not matched to a gene: 5. Thyroid surgery had not been preceded by any treatment in any patient. TCRdb reprocessed the PCR reads using MiXCR. The sample includes about 16,000 clones, around an eighth of them seen just once. The sequence came from a female donor with papillary thyroid cancer or a benign thyroid nodule (not recorded which). Some clones in this sample may be carry-over from other donors' samples. The sequenced sample consisted of tumor tissue. J is TRBJ1-2 and V is TRBV20-1, with 7 nucleotides matching TRBD1. The CDR3 DNA reads TGCAGTGCTAGAGTTCAGGGGGAGGATGGCTACACCTTC. Encoded protein: CSARVQGEDGYTF.